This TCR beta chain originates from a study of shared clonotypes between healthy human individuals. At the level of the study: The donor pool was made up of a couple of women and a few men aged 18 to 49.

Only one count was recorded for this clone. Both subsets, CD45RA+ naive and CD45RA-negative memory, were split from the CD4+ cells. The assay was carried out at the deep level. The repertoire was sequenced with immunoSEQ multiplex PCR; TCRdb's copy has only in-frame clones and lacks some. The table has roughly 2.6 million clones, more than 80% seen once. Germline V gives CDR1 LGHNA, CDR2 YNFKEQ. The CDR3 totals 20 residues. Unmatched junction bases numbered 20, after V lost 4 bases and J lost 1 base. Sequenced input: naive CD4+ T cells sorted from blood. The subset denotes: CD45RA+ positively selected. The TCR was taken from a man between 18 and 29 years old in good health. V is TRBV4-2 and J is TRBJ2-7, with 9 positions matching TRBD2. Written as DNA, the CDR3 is TGTGCCAGCAGCCCTATTCTCTCAGTCAAAGGACTAGCGAAGTCCTACGAGCAGTACTTC. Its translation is CASSPILSVKGLAKSYEQYF.